This T cell receptor (beta chain) is from a study of blood T cells in healthy people across ages. A second PCR, run for about 6 to 11 cycles, used a sample-barcoded 5' primer plus a J-beta primer mix. Through a template-switch adaptor with 12 random nucleotides, each cDNA molecule received a tag. TCRdb reprocessed the 5' RACE reads with MiXCR, giving one entry per CDR3 protein. Found here are hundreds of thousands of distinct CDR3 sequences, under 55% of them singletons; the top ten hold around 25%. Ranging in age from roughly 6 to 100, the donors were healthy Caucasian individuals from Russia. The V and J ends lost 4 bases and 2 bases, in that order; junction bases with no gene match: 8. Germline V gene data show CDR1 as SGHVS and CDR2 as FQNEAQ. The CDR3 contains 16 residues.

Sequenced: blood. The receptor's source is a man aged 80 or over in good health. The chain links TRBV7-8 to TRBJ2-7; 10 nucleotides line up with TRBD2. Written as DNA, the CDR3 is TGTGCCAGCAGCTCCTCCGGGACTAGCGATGCCTACGAGCAGTACTTC. Translation: CASSSSGTSDAYEQYF.